This entry describes one T cell receptor beta chain. This clone has only one observation. Its antigen is unknown. No much larger clone is present one base from it, and per-base qualities are unavailable. TCRbeta CDR3 regions were amplified from genomic DNA using the immunoSEQ Assay, a bias-controlled multiplex PCR. The authors processed their data as follows. Within the assay, amplification of reference gene primers was used to estimate how many nucleated cells each sample contained. To quantify the absolute abundance of each unique TCRbeta CDR3 rearrangement, sequence reads were collapsed and filtered. For each sample, productive Simpson clonality was calculated as the square root of Simpson's diversity index across productive rearrangements. Here the immuneACCESS table is served through TCRdb, limited to in-frame sequences with V and J called. Missing clones are a known gap in these copies; in checked studies unresolved V genes cover under half, and the rest lacks a known reason. V and J calls and clone size are those listed in that table; D and trimming were worked out from the DNA. The sample yields 200,000 or so clones; approximately 90% were counted once. In total, the top ten clones hold approximately 0.77% of the sample.

The data derive from a study of blood T cell repertoires in COVID-19 (dated by TCRdb to the early 2020s). Concerning the study at large: Collaborator samples came from the United States, Italy and Spain and covered acute and convalescent phases of COVID-19. The material from the prospective study consisted of cDNA or gDNA derived from T cells, B-cell-depleted T cells, or PBMCs. Deeply sampled blood TCRbeta repertoires from subjects exposed to, actively infected with, or recovered from COVID-19 were included in the dataset. The repertoires were released in a freely available public database meant as a resource for research on the immune response to SARS-CoV-2. The samples were drawn from two sources: the first 160 participants of the ongoing ImmuneRACE study, and 1,200 or so subjects contributed by 6 global collaborators. Sample metadata almost always included a de-identified subject ID, COVID-19 status, age in years and sex. HLA class I and class II types, where available, came from metadata supplied by the sample provider rather than from assay-based typing.

General conclusions and limits of the study: Clinical and demographic metadata were provided uncurated, with the amount varying by source and participant.

One collaborating source in Seattle enrolled patients while the patients were actively infected and followed the patients over time throughout the course of disease. Each collaborating institution followed its own protocols to collect whole blood in K2EDTA tubes. Collaborator samples were shipped for TCRbeta analysis as frozen whole blood, isolated PBMCs, or DNA extracted from either sample type. V and J are trimmed by 7 bases and 1 base, and the gene matches miss 6 bases of the junction. The CDR3 covers 15 residues, taking in both the cysteine and the phenylalanine. Only CDR3 DNA remains: 45 bases, in frame from the first base. CDR1 and CDR2 are drawn from the germline V gene: SNHLY, FYNNEI.

Sequencing was done on a sample of peripheral blood. The chain is made from TRBV2 and TRBJ2-2, with 7 bases in between that match TRBD2. The sequence was obtained from a man aged 55 to 70 with COVID-19, enrolled during active disease. The CDR3 region has the sequence CASKQSGVNTGELFF. The DNA reads as follows: TGTGCCAGCAAGCAAAGCGGGGTGAACACCGGGGAGCTGTTTTTT.